Listed below are T cell receptor beta chains from one sample, sequenced in a study of OX40 agonist ivuxolimab in advanced cancers. Measured with immunoSEQ multiplex PCR; TCRdb has only the in-frame clones, and not every one. The sample consists of over 45,000 clones, 84% of them appearing once. Sequences were derived from CD4+ or CD8+ T cells sorted from blood, sampled in a trial of the OX40 agonist ivuxolimab. The source is an adult with an advanced solid tumor such as melanoma, head and neck, liver or kidney cancer. The CDR3 runs from the conserved cysteine through the conserved F or W. A D gene is named only where the DNA matches it firmly. Rows give clone size only sometimes, using once, few, many, or a class for an expanded clone.

>TRBJ2-7|-|TRBV7-6|-
TGTGCCAGCAGCTTTGGGTCCGAGAACCTCTACGAGCAGTACTTC
CASSFGSENLYEQYF
>TRBJ1-2|TRBD1|TRBV28|-
TGTGCCAGCATCGCAGGGGGCGAGACCTATGGCTACACCTTC
CASIAGGETYGYTF
>TRBJ1-5|-|TRBV5-1|-
TGCGCCAGCAGCTTGGGGACCGATCAGCCCCAGCATTTT
CASSLGTDQPQHF
>TRBJ1-1|TRBD1|TRBV4-2|-
TGTGCCAGCAGCCGGCGGGACAGGGGGCTGTACACTGAAGCTTTCTTT
CASSRRDRGLYTEAFF
>TRBJ1-2|-|TRBV7-8|-
TGTGCCAGCAGCTTATCCGGCTTTGGCTATGGCTACACCTTC
CASSLSGFGYGYTF
>TRBJ2-5|TRBD1|TRBV5-1|-
TGCGCCAGCAGCTTAGGACAGGGCGTTACCCGAGAGACCCAGTACTTC
CASSLGQGVTRETQYF
>TRBJ1-1|-|TRBV28|-
TGTGCCAGCAGTCGGGGAGAGGTGAGCACTGAAGCTTTCTTT
CASSRGEVSTEAFF
>TRBJ2-7|-|TRBV15|-
TGTGCCGGAGAGAGGGCCTCCTATGAGTACGAGCAGTACTTC
CAGERASYEYEQYF
>TRBJ1-1|-|TRBV5-1|-
TGCGCCAGCAGCTTGGAGTTCTCCTTGGGGACTGAAGCTTTCTTT
CASSLEFSLGTEAFF
>TRBJ1-6|-|TRBV27|-
TGTGCCAGCAGTAACCCAGGGATCCGTAATAATTCACCCCTCCACTTT
CASSNPGIRNNSPLHF
>TRBJ2-7|TRBD1|TRBV7-9|-
TGTGCCAGCAGTCAGGGGGAGTTGCCGTACGAGCAGTACTTC
CASSQGELPYEQYF
>TRBJ2-1|TRBD2|TRBV19|-
TGTGCCAGTAGGACGACTAGCGGGTACAATGAGCAGTTCTTC
CASRTTSGYNEQFF
>TRBJ1-2|-|TRBV5-4|-
TGTGCCAGCAGCTTATCACAGGCTAACTATGGCTACACCTTC
CASSLSQANYGYTF
>TRBJ2-5|TRBD1|TRBV4-2|-
TGTGCCAGCAGCCAAGAATACAGGGGGCGAGAGACCCAGTACTTC
CASSQEYRGRETQYF
>TRBJ2-1|-|TRBV7-9|-
TGTGCCAGCAGCTTAGCCGGGTCCTACAATGAGCAGTTCTTC
CASSLAGSYNEQFF
>TRBJ1-4|-|TRBV7-9|once
TGTGCCAGCAGCTTGGCCGGGATCCGAAGGGAAAAACTGTTTTTT
CASSLAGIRREKLFF
>TRBJ1-1|-|TRBV30|-
TGTGCCTGGAGAGCGGGACGTCTGAACACTGAAGCTTTCTTT
CAWRAGRLNTEAFF
>TRBJ2-1|TRBD1|TRBV5-8|-
TGTGCCAGCAGCCCCGGGACAGGAAACCACAATGAGCAGTTCTTC
CASSPGTGNHNEQFF
>TRBJ2-1|TRBD2|TRBV2|-
TGTGCCAGCTACGAGGGGTTGACTAGCGGGGGGCCCGGGTACAATGAGCAGTTCTTC
CASYEGLTSGGPGYNEQFF
>TRBJ2-3|TRBD2|TRBV29-1|-
TGCAGCGTGGGACTAGGGGAAGATACGCAGTATTTT
CSVGLGEDTQYF
>TRBJ1-1|-|TRBV27|-
TGTGCCAGCAGTTTCCGGGGCAGCCAAGGGAACACTGAAGCTTTCTTT
CASSFRGSQGNTEAFF
>TRBJ2-7|-|TRBV5-5|-
TGTGCCAGCAGCTATCGAGGGGGGATTTCCTACGAGCAGTACTTC
CASSYRGGISYEQYF
>TRBJ2-7|-|TRBV5-5|-
TGTGCCAGCAGCTTAGGACACCAAGCCTACGAGCAGTACTTC
CASSLGHQAYEQYF
>TRBJ2-1|-|TRBV19|-
TGTGCCAGTAGTGAGGCTAGCGCCCTGACCGATGAGCAGTTCTTC
CASSEASALTDEQFF
>TRBJ2-7|TRBD2|TRBV20-1|-
TGCAGTGCTAGAGAGGGGGAGGGCACGTACTTC
CSAREGEGTYF
>TRBJ1-5|-|TRBV6-5|-
TGTGCCAGCAGCCGACGGGGGTTCAATCAGCCCCAGCATTTT
CASSRRGFNQPQHF
>TRBJ1-1|-|TRBV28|-
TGTGCCAGCAGTTTTATTTCCAGTGGAACGGAGGGTCGTAACACTGAAGCTTTCTTT
CASSFISSGTEGRNTEAFF
>TRBJ1-1|-|TRBV12-5|few
TGTGCTAGTGGTTTGGGGAGTGGGGGAAAAGCTTTCTTT
CASGLGSGGKAFF
>TRBJ1-1|TRBD1|TRBV6-6|-
TGTGCCAGCAGTTACGACAGGGCGGCCACTGAAGCTTTCTTT
CASSYDRAATEAFF
>TRBJ1-5|-|TRBV11-2|-
TGTGCCAGCAGCGAGAGTCCAGGTGTCGGGAATCAGCCCCAGCATTTT
CASSESPGVGNQPQHF
>TRBJ1-4|-|TRBV10-3|-
TGTGCCATCAGTGATCACGGACAGCGGGATGAAAAACTGTTTTTT
CAISDHGQRDEKLFF
>TRBJ2-7|-|TRBV7-2|-
TGTGCCAGCAGCTTAGAAGGCCGAGATCGATGGGAGCAGTACTTC
CASSLEGRDRWEQYF
>TRBJ1-2|TRBD1|TRBV5-6|-
TGTGCCAGCAGCCCCCGGACAGGGGGCTATTCTAACTATGGCTACACCTTC
CASSPRTGGYSNYGYTF
>TRBJ2-5|-|TRBV30|-
TGTGCCTGGAGTGTACAGGGGACGGGGGATTGGGGGACCCAGTACTTC
CAWSVQGTGDWGTQYF
>TRBJ2-1|-|TRBV29-1|-
TGCAGCGCCCGCTCAGGGGATTCCTACAATGAGCAGTTCTTC
CSARSGDSYNEQFF
>TRBJ2-1|TRBD2|TRBV7-2|-
TGTGCCAGCAGCTTATCGCCAGCGGGGGAAGGTGAGCAGTTCTTC
CASSLSPAGEGEQFF
>TRBJ2-6|-|TRBV4-2|-
TGTGCCAGCAGCCAAGAGAGCTCTGGGGCCAACGTCCTGACTTTC
CASSQESSGANVLTF
>TRBJ1-4|TRBD1|TRBV11-2|-
TGTGCCAGCCGCCTAGGACAGGGTGATGAAAAACTGTTTTTT
CASRLGQGDEKLFF
>TRBJ2-5|-|TRBV18|-
TGTGCCAGCTCACTCTCCGGACAAGTCGGAGAGACCCAGTACTTC
CASSLSGQVGETQYF
>TRBJ2-1|TRBD1|TRBV19|-
TGTGCCAGTACCGACGGACAGGGGGCCTACAATGAGCAGTTCTTC
CASTDGQGAYNEQFF
>TRBJ2-7|-|TRBV6-5|-
TGTGCCAGCAGTCAACCCGGGGGTACCTACGAGCAGTACTTC
CASSQPGGTYEQYF
>TRBJ2-5|-|TRBV5-1|-
TGCGCCAGCAGCTCTACAGGGGAGACCCAGTACTTC
CASSSTGETQYF
>TRBJ2-7|TRBD2|TRBV5-1|-
TGCGCCAGCAGCTTGTCACTAGCGGGTGCCTACGAGCAGTACTTC
CASSLSLAGAYEQYF
>TRBJ2-7|-|TRBV11-2|-
TGTGCCAGCAGCACTCTTCCCTACGAGCAGTACTTC
CASSTLPYEQYF
>TRBJ1-1|-|TRBV4-1|once
TGCGCCAGCAGCCAGATCGGTCGGGCTCGCGAAGCTTTCTTT
CASSQIGRAREAFF
>TRBJ1-1|-|TRBV12-5|-
TGTGCTAGTGGTTTGCCCCGGGGTACCTCGAACACTGAAGCTTTCTTT
CASGLPRGTSNTEAFF
>TRBJ2-7|-|TRBV5-1|-
TGCGCCAGCGCAACGGGCGGGGGCGGATCGTACGAGCAGTACTTC
CASATGGGGSYEQYF
>TRBJ2-7|-|TRBV6-9|-
TGTGCCAGCAGTTTAGTGAACGAGCAGTACTTC
CASSLVNEQYF
>TRBJ2-5|TRBD1|TRBV18|-
TGTGCCAGCTCCCCCGGGACAGACCAAGAGACCCAGTACTTC
CASSPGTDQETQYF
>TRBJ1-2|-|TRBV5-6|-
TGTGCCAGCAGCTTGGGGTCCATAAACTATGGCTACACCTTC
CASSLGSINYGYTF
>TRBJ2-3|-|TRBV9|-
TGTGCCAGCAGCGTCTATACGGATACGCAGTATTTT
CASSVYTDTQYF
>TRBJ1-1|-|TRBV29-1|-
TGCAGCGTTGAATCGGTTAACCAAAGGCACACTGAAGCTTTCTTT
CSVESVNQRHTEAFF
>TRBJ2-1|TRBD1|TRBV23-1|-
TGCGCCAGCGGAGGGACAGGGGCCCCCCCAGGAACCTACAATGAGCAGTTCTTC
CASGGTGAPPGTYNEQFF
>TRBJ1-1|-|TRBV29-1|-
TGCAGCGCAAGGGGAGGAGGCACTGAAGCTTTCTTT
CSARGGGTEAFF
>TRBJ1-2|TRBD1|TRBV28|-
TGTGCCAGCAGGGGGGGACAGGGGTTGGTCTATGGCTACACCTTC
CASRGGQGLVYGYTF
>TRBJ1-5|-|TRBV19|once
TGTGCCAGTAGTAAACAGGGTTACAATCAGCCCCAGCATTTT
CASSKQGYNQPQHF
>TRBJ1-5|TRBD1|TRBV28|-
TGTGCCAGCAGCCGTGACAGGGGGATTCAGCCCCAGCATTTT
CASSRDRGIQPQHF
>TRBJ2-7|TRBD2|TRBV14|-
TGTGCCAGCAGCCAAGAACTAGCGGGAGCTCGGGAGCAGTACTTC
CASSQELAGAREQYF